This T cell receptor beta chain comes out of a study of T cells after yellow fever vaccination. Study-level information: Low-cell-number fractions underwent preparation using SMART-Seq v4 Ultra Low Input.

Findings and caveats of the study: Peak timing came faster in the weaker secondary response, day 5 versus 15.

V gave up 1 base and J gave up 7 bases, with 9 bases separating them. Germline loops: CDR1 SGHTA, CDR2 FQGNSA. This CDR3 contains 13 residues. Each CDR3 protein is one row after TCRdb ran MiXCR on the 5' RACE reads. The sample shows under 300,000 distinct CDR3 sequences, about 7.1% of them seen only once. This clonotype was observed a handful of times. Its antigen is not known. The sequenced sample was CD4+ T cells sorted from PBMCs, obtained 15 days after the yellow fever booster vaccination. This sequence was found in a man younger than 40 who received the YFV17D yellow fever vaccine. The rearrangement links TRBV7-2 to TRBJ2-3; D gene ambiguous. This CDR3 reads CASSLGPLYTQYF. CDR3 nucleotides: TGTGCCAGCAGCTTAGGGCCCCTGTATACGCAGTATTTT. The full variable domain, its missing parts supplied by reference TRBV7-2 and TRBJ2-3, is GAGVSQSPSNKVTEKGKDVELRCDPISGHTALYWYRQSLGQGLEFLIYFQGNSAPDKSGLPSDRFSAERTGGSVSTLTIQRTQQEDSAVYLCASSLGPLYTQYFGPGTRLTVL.